The 30 T cell receptor beta chains reported below all come from one sample, sequenced in a study of Ad26.COV2.S vaccination and SARS-CoV-2 variants (dated by TCRdb to about 2021). Library construction relied on the immunoSEQ multiplex PCR assay. In TCRdb, the immuneACCESS table is reduced to in-frame sequences with V and J assigned. These tables do not hold every clone; where another copy was compared, an unresolved V gene accounts for under half, and the others remain unexplained. In all, the sample holds 430,000 or so clones, and 75% to 95% of those were seen once. The ten largest clones take up 12% of the sample. Interpreted using the paper, the treatment or condition label stands for: roughly 18 received Ad26.COV2.S at low or high dose, single or two shots; 5 received placebo; per-sample allocation not given. Repertoires of vaccine and placebo recipients were sequenced from samples taken on day 63 after the first injection.

Sequences were derived from peripheral blood, sampled in a trial of Ad26.COV2.S vaccine versus placebo. The receptors stem from a person between 18 and 59 years old who received the Ad26.COV2.S COVID-19 vaccine or a placebo.

The chain carries TRBV9 and TRBJ1-1, with D maybe TRBD1 (5 bases). V lost 0 bases and J lost 0, with 9 bases in between. CDR1 SGDLS and CDR2 YYNGEE come from the germline V gene. The CDR3 has 15 residues. The chain's CDR3 is CASSVEYRLNTEAFF. The CDR3 DNA sequence: TGTGCCAGCAGCGTAGAATACAGGCTGAACACTGAAGCTTTCTTT.

With regard to this clone: Other DNA sequences of this sample code for an identical CDR3. J is TRBJ1-2 and V is TRBV6-5; maybe TRBD1 (5 bases). Germline assignment: CDR1 MNHEY and CDR2 SVGAGI. Trimming removed 5 bases at V and 5 bases at J, with 12 bases between. This CDR3 contains 13 residues. In nucleotides, the CDR3 is TGTGCCAGCAGTCCCCATCGGGGGTATGGCTACACCTTC. It codes for CASSPHRGYGYTF.

CDR3 coding DNA: TGTGCCAGCAGCGCGGGTGGATCGAGCTCCTACAATGAGCAGTTCTTC. It specifies CASSAGGSSSYNEQFF. This chain links TRBV7-9 with TRBJ2-1; perhaps TRBD2 as D (5 bases). The CDR3 is 16 amino acids. Germline V gene sequence: CDR1 SEHNR, CDR2 FQNEAQ (reference sequence). V was pared by 5 bases and J by 0 bases, with 14 bases between.

The V gene is TRBV6-5, the J gene TRBJ2-7; D gene ambiguous. Germline CDR1 reads MNHEY; CDR2 reads SVGAGI. V lost 2 bases and J 8 bases, leaving 16 bases between the germline ends. The CDR3 is 14 amino acids. In DNA form, the CDR3 reads TGTGCCAGCAGTTACAAGCCGGATTCCCTGCAGCAGTACTTC. This encodes CASSYKPDSLQQYF.

Worth noting for this clone: One end of the junction fails to match germline, which may point to a read error. In DNA form, the CDR3 reads TGTGCTAGCAGCTTAGACAGGGAAGAGACCCAGTACTTC. It translates to CASSLDREETQYF. This chain connects TRBV7-7 to TRBJ2-5; 7 bases are a match to TRBD1. The CDR3 contains 13 residues. The germline V gene has CDR1 SSHAT and CDR2 FNYEAQ (reference sequence). Complete variable domain (other parts from reference TRBV7-7 and TRBJ2-5): GAGVSQSPRYKVTKRGQDVTLRCDPISSHATLYWYQQALGQGPEFLTYFNYEAQPDKSGLPSDRFSAERPEGSISTLTIQRTEQRDSAMYRCASSLDREETQYFGPGTRLLVL.

This chain joins TRBV5-4 and TRBJ2-7; D possibly corresponds to TRBD2 (6 bases). The CDR3 loop spans 15 amino acids. The V gene lost 4 bases and the J gene lost 3 bases, with 17 bases spanning the gap. Germline V gene sequence: CDR1 SGHNT, CDR2 YYREEE (reference sequence). The DNA of the CDR3 is TGTGCCAGCAGCGCCCCGGGGGAACGGAACTACGAGCAGTACTTC. Its protein product is CASSAPGERNYEQYF.

CDR3 DNA: TGTGCCAGCACTTACTCACCGGGTGGAAACACCATATATTTT. This sequence encodes CASTYSPGGNTIYF. The V call is TRBV28, the J call TRBJ1-3; D not resolved. The CDR3 has 14 residues. CDR1 and CDR2 from the germline V gene are MDHEN and SYDVKM. Trimming took 7 bases from V and 3 from J, leaving 13 bases between them.

The CDR3 nucleotides read TGTGCCTGGAGTGTCCTAGCGGGAGGCGGGGAGCTGTTTTTT. It specifies CAWSVLAGGGELFF. The J gene is TRBJ2-2, the V gene TRBV30; 11 bases fit TRBD2. This CDR3 contains 14 residues. Germline assignment: CDR1 GTSNPN and CDR2 SVGIG (reference sequence). V was pared by 0 bases and J by 7 bases, with 1 base of the junction left unmatched.

The chain employs TRBV4-3 and TRBJ2-4; the match to TRBD2 covers 10 bases. Per the germline V gene, CDR1 is LGHNA and CDR2 is YSLEER. This CDR3 has 15 amino acids. The ends lost 4 bases at V and 7 bases at J; junction bases unmatched: 7. Here the CDR3 reads CASSPGLAVTNIQYF. DNA of the CDR3: TGCGCCAGCAGCCCAGGACTAGCGGTAACCAACATTCAGTACTTC.

The chain uses TRBV6-2 or TRBV6-3 and TRBJ1-2; no clear D. The V gene's germline CDR1 is MNHEY and CDR2 SVGEGT. V lost 5 bases to trimming and J lost 7 bases, with 17 bases between them. This CDR3 has 14 residues. The CDR3 protein is CASSLERLTRGYTF. The CDR3 DNA sequence: TGTGCCAGCAGTCTGGAGCGCCTAACTCGTGGCTACACCTTC.

This clone was recorded once. This chain links TRBV6-2 or TRBV6-3 with TRBJ2-6, with 7 bases that match TRBD2. The junction had 7 bases not matched to a gene; V was cut back by 0 bases and J by 2 bases. This CDR3 is 18 amino acids long. The V gene's germline CDR1 is MNHEY and CDR2 SVGEGT. The CDR3 bases are TGTGCCAGCAGTTACTCGAAGGCGGGAGCAACTGGGGCCAACGTCCTGACTTTC. Its protein is CASSYSKAGATGANVLTF.

The chain couples TRBV6-5 to TRBJ1-1; 7 nucleotides line up with TRBD1. This CDR3 has 15 residues. Germline V gene data show CDR1 as MNHEY and CDR2 as SVGAGI. V was clipped by 7 bases and J by 7 bases; unmatched bases: 15. The DNA for the CDR3 is TGTGCCAGCAAACCTGGGAAGGGGGCGCAGAATGAAGCTTTCTTT. Amino acids: CASKPGKGAQNEAFF.

The genes are TRBV11-2 and TRBJ2-1; 13 bases are a match to TRBD2. V was clipped by 4 bases and J by 1 base; unmatched bases: 10. Germline CDR1 SGHAT, CDR2 FQNNGV. CDR3 size: 19 residues. The CDR3 region is CASSSLIRTSGSSYNEQFF. CDR3 DNA: TGTGCCAGCAGCTCACTTATTCGGACTAGCGGGAGTTCCTACAATGAGCAGTTCTTC.

In its sample, this clone was seen once. The chain couples TRBV10-3 to TRBJ1-1; D is perhaps TRBD1 (5 bases). CDR3 length: 15 residues. V lost 2 bases and J 5 bases, leaving 15 bases between the germline ends. The V gene's germline CDR1 is ENHRY and CDR2 SYGVKD. The CDR3 here is CAISEAQGGGTEAFF. The CDR3 DNA reads TGTGCCATCAGTGAGGCGCAGGGAGGCGGAACTGAAGCTTTCTTT.

This chain links TRBV5-4 with TRBJ2-3; D gene unclear. V lost 1 base and J lost 4, with 13 bases in between. The CDR3 runs to 15 residues. Germline values: CDR1 SGHNT, CDR2 YYREEE (reference sequence). The CDR3 is CASSLIDPGADTQYF. For the CDR3, the DNA is TGTGCCAGCAGCTTGATTGATCCAGGCGCAGATACGCAGTATTTT. Supplemented by reference TRBV5-4 and TRBJ2-3, the full variable domain reads ETGVTQSPTHLIKTRGQQVTLRCSSQSGHNTVSWYQQALGQGPQFIFQYYREEENGRGNFPPRFSGLQFPNYSSELNVNALELDDSALYLCASSLIDPGADTQYFGPGTRLTVL.

This sequence joins TRBV20-1 and TRBJ1-1, with D unclear. The CDR3 has 13 residues. V lost 3 bases and J lost 4, with 12 bases in between. The germline gives CDR1 DFQATT, CDR2 SNEGSKA (reference sequence). The CDR3, as DNA: TGCAGTGCTAGTCCGGGGTGGGGCACTGAAGCTTTCTTT. It codes for CSASPGWGTEAFF.

The rearrangement uses TRBV7-2 and TRBJ2-7, with TRBD1 matching 9 bases. Losses at the gene ends were 5 bases for V and 6 bases for J; bases not matched to a gene: 8. The CDR3 loop spans 14 amino acids. Germline lookup yields CDR1 SGHTA and CDR2 FQGNSA. DNA for the CDR3: TGTGCCAGCAGCCCCGGGACAGGGAGAGGCGAGCAGTACTTC. Its protein is CASSPGTGRGEQYF.

This rearrangement joins TRBV7-2 to TRBJ1-2; D ambiguous. The ends were cut back, 3 bases at V and 1 base at J, with 12 bases in the middle. Germline V gene data show CDR1 as SGHTA and CDR2 as FQGNSA. The CDR3 sequence is 15 residues long. The DNA for the CDR3 is TGTGCCAGCAGCTTCACCGGGCTGAATAACTATGGCTACACCTTC. Its protein product is CASSFTGLNNYGYTF.

The chain is built from TRBV19 and TRBJ2-1, with 7 bases aligning to TRBD2. This CDR3 has 15 amino acids. CDR1 LNHDA and CDR2 SQIVND come from the germline V gene (reference sequence). V was pared by 6 bases and J by 2 bases, with 7 bases of the junction left unmatched. The CDR3 is CASSRDYRTYNEQFF. In DNA, the CDR3 is TGTGCCAGTAGCCGGGACTATCGAACCTACAATGAGCAGTTCTTC.

The V gene is TRBV9, the J gene TRBJ2-7; either TRBD1 or TRBD2 may supply D (6 bases each). The CDR3 loop spans 15 amino acids. Per the germline V gene, CDR1 is SGDLS and CDR2 is YYNGEE. The CDR3 reads CALIRGREWSYEQYF. CDR3 in DNA: TGTGCACTTATTCGGGGGCGCGAGTGGTCCTACGAGCAGTACTTC.

The genes are TRBV27 and TRBJ2-1, with 9 bases matching TRBD2. Germline assignment: CDR1 MNHEY and CDR2 SMNVEV (reference sequence). The ends lost 3 bases at V and 0 bases at J; junction bases unmatched: 6. This CDR3 contains 17 residues. The CDR3 coding sequence is TGTGCCAGCAGTTTTAGCGGGAGATCCAGCTCCTACAATGAGCAGTTCTTC. Translation: CASSFSGRSSSYNEQFF.

The count of this clone is one. The chain is built from TRBV28 and TRBJ2-7, with 9 bases aligning to TRBD2. This CDR3 has 16 amino acids. Germline V CDR1 and CDR2: MDHEN, SYDVKM. The ends lost 2 bases at V and 0 bases at J; junction bases unmatched: 5. CDR3 sequence (DNA): TGTGCCAGCAGTTTAGCGGGGGGGATTCCCTCCTACGAGCAGTACTTC. This translates into CASSLAGGIPSYEQYF.

V usage is TRBV11-2 and J usage is TRBJ2-3; D uncertain. The V gene lost 1 base and the J gene lost 0 bases, with 5 bases spanning the gap. This CDR3 is 14 amino acids long. The germline gives CDR1 SGHAT, CDR2 FQNNGV. CDR3 protein: CASSLAHSTDTQYF. In nucleotides, the CDR3 is TGTGCCAGCAGCTTAGCACATAGCACAGATACGCAGTATTTT.

This chain uses TRBV6-2 or TRBV6-3 with TRBJ2-7; 9 bases are shared with TRBD2. CDR1 and CDR2 (germline): MNHEY, SVGEGT. With V trimmed by 5 bases and J by 3 bases, 17 bases remained unmatched. The CDR3 sequence is 18 residues long. The CDR3 nucleotides read TGTGCCAGCAGTGCAAAACTTCCCGGGACTAGCAGCGACTACGAGCAGTACTTC. It encodes CASSAKLPGTSSDYEQYF.

Here the CDR3 DNA reads TGTGCCAGCAGCACCCCCCCGGTTACTACGCAGTATTTT. Protein product: CASSTPPVTTQYF. This rearrangement joins TRBV7-2 to TRBJ2-3; D is undetermined. Germline lookup yields CDR1 SGHTA and CDR2 FQGNSA. The ends were cut back, 5 bases at V and 8 bases at J, with 14 bases in the middle. The CDR3 has 13 amino acids.

This chain joins TRBV6-2 or TRBV6-3 and TRBJ1-3; the D gene is possibly TRBD1 (5 bases). V was cut by 5 bases and J by 0 bases, with 14 bases left in between. There are 16 residues in the CDR3. Germline CDR1 MNHEY, CDR2 SVGEGT. In DNA, the CDR3 is TGTGCCAGCAGTGACGACAGCGACGTCTCTGGAAACACCATATATTTT. Translating it yields CASSDDSDVSGNTIYF.

The gene calls are TRBV5-1 and TRBJ2-1; 8 nucleotides agree with TRBD2. This CDR3 contains 15 residues. The V gene end was trimmed by 1 base and the J gene end by 10 bases; junction bases not matched to a gene: 10. Germline lookup yields CDR1 SGHRS and CDR2 YFSETQ. The CDR3 DNA sequence: TGCGCCAGCAGCTTGACGGGAGGGGGAATTTGGGAGCAGTTCTTC. Protein sequence: CASSLTGGGIWEQFF.

This clone was picked up one time. The CDR3 loop is CASSSVAMNEQFF. CDR3 in DNA: TGTGCCAGCAGTTCGGTGGCCATGAATGAGCAGTTCTTC. V usage is TRBV6-2 or TRBV6-3 and J usage is TRBJ2-1; no firm D call. Looked up from germline, CDR1 is MNHEY and CDR2 is SVGEGT. V was pared by 4 bases and J by 7 bases, with 11 bases between. This CDR3 has 13 amino acids.

The rearrangement links TRBV20-1 to TRBJ1-6; no firm D call. V dropped 3 bases and J dropped 11 bases, with 11 bases sitting between them. CDR3 length: 12 amino acids. Germline V gene lookup returns CDR1 DFQATT and CDR2 SNEGSKA (reference sequence). This CDR3 reads CSASEGRAPLHF. In nucleotides, the CDR3 is TGCAGTGCTAGTGAGGGTCGGGCACCCCTCCACTTT.

This clone was seen a single time. The CDR3, as DNA: TGCGCCAGCAGCTTGATAGGTGCAGACGGAGCTTTCTTT. It translates to CASSLIGADGAFF. This chain connects TRBV5-1 to TRBJ1-1; D gene uncertain. This CDR3 spans 13 amino acids. Germline V CDR1 and CDR2: SGHRS, YFSETQ. V lost 1 base and J lost 10, with 14 bases in between.